A single sample is the source of the 7 T cell receptor beta chains below, sequenced in a study of T cell changes during pregnancy in multiple sclerosis. Profiling relied on immunoSEQ multiplex PCR, and the TCRdb table lists in-frame clones only, not all of them. This table has just over 80,000 clones, 90% to 95% appearing once. The sequencing used peripheral blood, collected in the second trimester of pregnancy. These receptors all stem from a female donor with multiple sclerosis, enrolled in a pregnancy study.

The chain couples TRBV27 to TRBJ2-3, with 11 positions matching TRBD2. Trimming at V came to 7 bases and at J to 5 bases, leaving 8 bases not matched to a gene. Germline V CDR1 and CDR2: MNHEY, SMNVEV (reference sequence). The CDR3 runs 15 residues. CDR3 nucleotide sequence: TGTGCCAGCACCCGACTAGCGGGAACGCTAGATACGCAGTATTTT. Protein product: CASTRLAGTLDTQYF.

V usage is TRBV7-8 and J usage is TRBJ2-7; TRBD2 matches at 9 bases. V was clipped by 2 bases and J by 0 bases; unmatched bases: 5. This CDR3 region has 16 residues. Per the germline V gene, CDR1 is SGHVS and CDR2 is FQNEAQ. The CDR3 reads CASSLRAGGSSYEQYF. CDR3 nucleotides: TGTGCCAGCAGCTTAAGGGCGGGAGGGAGCTCCTACGAGCAGTACTTC.

The chain uses TRBV4-1 and TRBJ2-1, with 8 bases identical to TRBD2. From germline, CDR1 is MGHRA and CDR2 YSYEKL. CDR3 length equals 16 residues. V gave up 4 bases and J gave up 4 bases; unmatched junction bases: 9. CDR3 sequence reads: CASSRQLAELYNEQFF. DNA of the CDR3: TGCGCCAGCAGCCGCCAACTAGCGGAGCTATACAATGAGCAGTTCTTC.

The DNA of the CDR3 is TGTGCCAGCAGTTTCGGCACGGGACTAGCGGGAACTACTGAGCAGTTCTTC. This sequence encodes CASSFGTGLAGTTEQFF. The rearrangement joins TRBV27 to TRBJ2-1; 13 bases match TRBD2. Trimming at V came to 3 bases and at J to 9 bases, leaving 11 bases not matched to a gene. Germline V lookup: CDR1 MNHEY, CDR2 SMNVEV (reference sequence). The CDR3 has 17 residues.

This clone was counted a few times. The rearrangement joins TRBV19 to TRBJ1-1; D unresolved. This CDR3 region has 14 residues. Germline assignment: CDR1 LNHDA and CDR2 SQIVND (reference sequence). Trimming took 5 bases from V and 9 from J, leaving 19 bases between them. CDR3 in DNA: TGTGCCAGTAGTGAGAGAAACGGGTTTCCGAAAGCTTTCTTT. Encoded protein: CASSERNGFPKAFF.

The gene calls are TRBV5-6 and TRBJ2-5; 10 bases line up with TRBD1. The V segment lost 1 base and the J segment 4 bases; nucleotides outside the gene matches: 4. The length of the CDR3 is 15 residues. Germline V gives CDR1 SGHDT, CDR2 YYEEEE. The CDR3 nucleotides read TGTGCCAGCAGCTTGTCAAGGACAGGGGGAGAGACCCAGTACTTC. Its protein is CASSLSRTGGETQYF.

The rearrangement uses TRBV15 and TRBJ2-5, with D maybe TRBD2 (5 bases). The V and J ends lost 0 bases and 1 base respectively, with 15 bases between them. The CDR3 totals 17 residues. Germline loops: CDR1 LNHNV, CDR2 YYDKDF (reference sequence). The CDR3 sequence is CATSREEDAWSQETQYF. The CDR3 coding sequence is TGTGCCACCAGCAGAGAGGAGGACGCATGGAGCCAAGAGACCCAGTACTTC.